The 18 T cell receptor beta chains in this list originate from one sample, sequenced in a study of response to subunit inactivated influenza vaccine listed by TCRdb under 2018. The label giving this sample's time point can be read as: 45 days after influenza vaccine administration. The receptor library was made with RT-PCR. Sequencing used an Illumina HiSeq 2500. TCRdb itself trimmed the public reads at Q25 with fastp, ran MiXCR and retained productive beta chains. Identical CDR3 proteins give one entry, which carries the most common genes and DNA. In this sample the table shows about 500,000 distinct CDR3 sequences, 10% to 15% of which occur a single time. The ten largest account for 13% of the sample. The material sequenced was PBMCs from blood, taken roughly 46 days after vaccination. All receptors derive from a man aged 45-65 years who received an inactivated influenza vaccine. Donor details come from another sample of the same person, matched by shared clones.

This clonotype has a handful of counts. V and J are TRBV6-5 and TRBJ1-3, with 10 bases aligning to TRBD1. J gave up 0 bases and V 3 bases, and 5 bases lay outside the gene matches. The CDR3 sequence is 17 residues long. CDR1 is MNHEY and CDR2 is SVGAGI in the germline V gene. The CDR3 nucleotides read TGTGCCAGCAGTTATCGGCGGACAGGGGGCTCTGGAAACACCATATATTTT. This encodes CASSYRRTGGSGNTIYF.

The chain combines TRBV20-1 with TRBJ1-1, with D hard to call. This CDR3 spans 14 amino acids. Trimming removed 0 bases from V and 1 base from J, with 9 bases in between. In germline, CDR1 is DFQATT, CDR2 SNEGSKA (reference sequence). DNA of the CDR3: TGCAGTGCTAGAGATATTGTCCAGAACACTGAAGCTTTCTTT. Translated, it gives CSARDIVQNTEAFF.

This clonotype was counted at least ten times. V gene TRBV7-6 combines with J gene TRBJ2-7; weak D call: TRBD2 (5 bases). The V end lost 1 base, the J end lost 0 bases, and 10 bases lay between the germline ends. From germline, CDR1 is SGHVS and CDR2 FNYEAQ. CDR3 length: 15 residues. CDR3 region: CASSLEVGNSYEQYF. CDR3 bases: TGTGCCAGCAGCTTAGAGGTCGGGAACTCCTACGAGCAGTACTTC.

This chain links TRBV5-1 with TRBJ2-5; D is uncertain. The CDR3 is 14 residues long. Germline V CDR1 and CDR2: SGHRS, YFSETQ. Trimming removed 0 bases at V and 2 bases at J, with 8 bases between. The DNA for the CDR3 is TGCGCCAGCAGCTTGGTAAACCGACAAGAGACCCAGTACTTC. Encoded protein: CASSLVNRQETQYF.

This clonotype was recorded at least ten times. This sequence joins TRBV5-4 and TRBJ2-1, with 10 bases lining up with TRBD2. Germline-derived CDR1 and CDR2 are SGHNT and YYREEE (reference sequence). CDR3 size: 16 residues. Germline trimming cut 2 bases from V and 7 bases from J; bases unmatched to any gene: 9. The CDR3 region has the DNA TGTGCCAGCAGCTTATCACTAGCGGGAAAGTGGAATGAGCAGTTCTTC. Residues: CASSLSLAGKWNEQFF.

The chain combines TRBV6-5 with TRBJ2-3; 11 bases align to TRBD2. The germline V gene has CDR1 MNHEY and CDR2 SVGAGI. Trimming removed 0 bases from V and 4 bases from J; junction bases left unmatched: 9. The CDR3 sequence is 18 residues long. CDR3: CASSYSSFSGGAADTQYF. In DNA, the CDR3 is TGTGCCAGCAGTTACTCCAGCTTTAGCGGGGGGGCCGCAGATACGCAGTATTTT.

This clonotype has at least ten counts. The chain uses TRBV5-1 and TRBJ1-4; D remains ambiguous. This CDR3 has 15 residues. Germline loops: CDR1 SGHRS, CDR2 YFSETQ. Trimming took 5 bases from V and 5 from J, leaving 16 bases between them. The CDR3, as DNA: TGCGCCAGCAGGCCGAGGAGAGGATTAAATGAAAAACTGTTTTTT. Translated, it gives CASRPRRGLNEKLFF.

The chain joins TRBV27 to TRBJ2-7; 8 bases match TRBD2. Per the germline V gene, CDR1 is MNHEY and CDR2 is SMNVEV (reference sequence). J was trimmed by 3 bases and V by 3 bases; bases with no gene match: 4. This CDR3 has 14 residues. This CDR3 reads CASSFGGAIYEQYF. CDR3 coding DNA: TGTGCCAGCAGTTTCGGGGGGGCGATCTACGAGCAGTACTTC.

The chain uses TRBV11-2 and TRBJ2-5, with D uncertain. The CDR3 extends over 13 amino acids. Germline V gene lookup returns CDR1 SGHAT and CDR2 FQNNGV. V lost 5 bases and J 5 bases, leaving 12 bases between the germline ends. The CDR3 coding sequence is TGTGCCAGCAGCACGCGTCTTGGTGAGACCCAGTACTTC. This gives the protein CASSTRLGETQYF.

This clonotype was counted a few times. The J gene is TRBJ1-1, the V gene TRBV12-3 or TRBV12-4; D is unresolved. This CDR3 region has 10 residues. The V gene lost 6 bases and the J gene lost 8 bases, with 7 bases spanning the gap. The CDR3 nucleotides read TGTGCCAGCAGCCTGGTCGAAGCTTTCTTT. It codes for CASSLVEAFF.

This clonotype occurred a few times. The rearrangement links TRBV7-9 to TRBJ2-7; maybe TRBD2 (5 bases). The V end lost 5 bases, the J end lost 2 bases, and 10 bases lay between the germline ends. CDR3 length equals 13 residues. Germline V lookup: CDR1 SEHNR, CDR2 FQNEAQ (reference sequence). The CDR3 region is CASSQSGTYEQYF. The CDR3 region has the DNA TGTGCCAGCAGCCAATCCGGGACCTACGAGCAGTACTTC.

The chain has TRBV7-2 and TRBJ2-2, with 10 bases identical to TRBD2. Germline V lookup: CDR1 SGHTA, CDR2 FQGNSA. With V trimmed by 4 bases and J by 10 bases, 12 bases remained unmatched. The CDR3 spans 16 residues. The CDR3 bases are TGTGCCAGCAGCTCCCTAGGTAGCGGGGGGATAACGGAGCTGTTTTTT. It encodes CASSSLGSGGITELFF.

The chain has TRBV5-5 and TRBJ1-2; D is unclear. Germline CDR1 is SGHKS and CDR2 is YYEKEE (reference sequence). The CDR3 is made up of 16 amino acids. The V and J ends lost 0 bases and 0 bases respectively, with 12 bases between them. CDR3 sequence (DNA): TGTGCCAGCAGCTTGGTGTTGGACCCAGCTAACTATGGCTACACCTTC. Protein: CASSLVLDPANYGYTF.

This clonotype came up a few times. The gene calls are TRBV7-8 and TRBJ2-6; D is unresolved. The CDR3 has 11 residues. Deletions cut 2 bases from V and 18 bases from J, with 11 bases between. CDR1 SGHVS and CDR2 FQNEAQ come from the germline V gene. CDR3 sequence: CASSLSRVKTF. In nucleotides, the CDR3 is TGTGCCAGCAGCTTAAGTCGGGTTAAGACTTTC.

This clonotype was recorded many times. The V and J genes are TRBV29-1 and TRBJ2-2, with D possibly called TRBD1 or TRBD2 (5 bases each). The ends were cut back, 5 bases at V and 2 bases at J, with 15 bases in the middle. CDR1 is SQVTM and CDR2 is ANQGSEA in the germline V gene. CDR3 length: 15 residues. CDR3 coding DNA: TGCAGCGTTTACGCCCAGGGAGATAACACCGGGGAGCTGTTTTTT. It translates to CSVYAQGDNTGELFF.

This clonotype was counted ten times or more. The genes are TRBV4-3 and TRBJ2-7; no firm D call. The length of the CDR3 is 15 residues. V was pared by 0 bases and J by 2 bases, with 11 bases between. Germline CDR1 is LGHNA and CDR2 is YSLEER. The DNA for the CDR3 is TGCGCCAGCAGCCAAGATCGGCAGCTAACCTACGAGCAGTACTTC. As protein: CASSQDRQLTYEQYF.

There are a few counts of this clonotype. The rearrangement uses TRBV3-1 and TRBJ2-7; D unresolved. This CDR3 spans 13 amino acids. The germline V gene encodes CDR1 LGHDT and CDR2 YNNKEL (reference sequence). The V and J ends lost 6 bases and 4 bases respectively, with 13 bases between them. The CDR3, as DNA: TGTGCCAGCAGGGGGTCATCCTTTTACGAGCAGTACTTC. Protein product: CASRGSSFYEQYF.

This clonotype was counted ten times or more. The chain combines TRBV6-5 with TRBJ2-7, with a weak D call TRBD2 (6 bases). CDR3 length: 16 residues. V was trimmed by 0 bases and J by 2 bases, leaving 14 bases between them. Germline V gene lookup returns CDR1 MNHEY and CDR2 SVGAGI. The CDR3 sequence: CASSYSIVRGTYEQYF. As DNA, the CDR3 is TGTGCCAGCAGTTACTCGATAGTGCGGGGCACCTACGAGCAGTACTTC.